The 19 T cell receptor beta chains given below trace back to one sample, sequenced in a study of blood T cells in healthy people across ages. The use of a sample-barcoded 5' primer and a J-beta primer mix characterized a second PCR of roughly 6 to 11 cycles. MiXCR was run by TCRdb on the 5' RACE reads, yielding one entry per CDR3 protein. The table has approximately 1,700,000 distinct CDR3 sequences, approximately 40% seen once. Sequenced: blood. The receptors stem from a human donor in good health.

A few counts support this clonotype. The genes are TRBV20-1 and TRBJ2-7; TRBD2 agrees at 15 bases. J lost 7 bases, V lost 5 bases, and 12 bases had no gene match. This CDR3 has 16 amino acids. Germline V gives CDR1 DFQATT, CDR2 SNEGSKA (reference sequence). The DNA for the CDR3 is TGCAGTGCTTCCTTCCCCGGACTAGCGGGGGGGCGAGAGCAGTACTTC. Its protein is CSASFPGLAGGREQYF.

The chain uses TRBV7-2 and TRBJ2-3; the D call may be TRBD1 or TRBD2 (6 bases each). V was pared by 4 bases and J by 4 bases, with 15 bases between. Germline-derived CDR1 and CDR2 are SGHTA and FQGNSA. This CDR3 spans 15 amino acids. CDR3 amino acids: CASSWGDTRADTQYF. The CDR3 DNA follows: TGTGCCAGCAGCTGGGGGGACACAAGGGCAGATACGCAGTATTTT.

This clonotype has ten or more counts. The chain is built from TRBV28 and TRBJ2-4; TRBD2 is a possible D gene (6 bases). The J call may not be correct, given that the DNA end is closer to TRBJ2-7. Germline V gene lookup returns CDR1 MDHEN and CDR2 SYDVKM. CDR3 size: 13 residues. As DNA, the CDR3 is TGTGCCAGCAGTTTTGGAGGGACCCGCGAGCAGTACTTC. Translating gives CASSFGGTREQYF.

On this clonotype itself: At one end, the junction sequence differs from germline, possibly due to a read error. The CDR3 bases are TGCAGTGCTAGAATCCAGGGGGCGCGGAATCACCCCCAGCATTTT. Protein: CSARIQGARNHPQHF. J is TRBJ1-5 and V is TRBV20-1; 8 bases fit TRBD1. This CDR3 is 15 amino acids long. Germline assignment: CDR1 DFQATT and CDR2 SNEGSKA (reference sequence).

V is TRBV6-5 and J is TRBJ1-1; tentatively, D is TRBD1 (5 bases). Trimming stripped 6 bases from V and 8 bases from J, with 13 bases between. CDR1 MNHEY and CDR2 SVGAGI come from the germline V gene. The CDR3 is made up of 12 amino acids. CDR3 region: CASRRGLREAFF. DNA for the CDR3: TGTGCCAGCAGAAGGGGCCTCCGCGAAGCTTTCTTT.

The gene calls are TRBV10-3 and TRBJ2-3; perhaps TRBD1 as D (6 bases). Trimming shortened V by 6 bases and J by 3 bases, and 16 bases separated the two germline ends. The CDR3 loop spans 15 amino acids. Germline V CDR1 and CDR2: ENHRY, SYGVKD. The DNA of the CDR3 is TGTGCCATCAGGGCCCAAAAGGGACAAACAGATACGCAGTATTTT. It translates to CAIRAQKGQTDTQYF.

This clonotype was observed a single time. The J gene is TRBJ2-1, the V gene TRBV7-9, with 8 bases identical to TRBD2. The CDR3 contains 16 residues. Losses at the gene ends were 4 bases for V and 6 bases for J; bases not matched to a gene: 11. Germline V gene lookup returns CDR1 SEHNR and CDR2 FQNEAQ (reference sequence). The CDR3 bases are TGTGCCAGCAGCTCCTGGATCCGGGGGGGCGGCAATGAGCAGTTCTTC. Translation gives CASSSWIRGGGNEQFF.

The genes are TRBV7-3 and TRBJ1-2; tentative D call: TRBD1 (6 bases). CDR3 length equals 13 residues. Germline V gene data show CDR1 as SGHTA and CDR2 as FQGTGA. Trimming removed 5 bases from V and 4 bases from J, with 11 bases in between. CDR3 amino acids: CASSTQTGYGYTF. The DNA of the CDR3 is TGTGCCAGCAGCACCCAGACAGGCTATGGCTACACCTTC.

This clonotype was observed once. The chain recombines TRBV9 with TRBJ1-5, with 10 bases identical to TRBD1. Trimming cost V 4 bases and J 2 bases; bases outside gene matches: 9. Germline V gene sequence: CDR1 SGDLS, CDR2 YYNGEE. The CDR3 extends over 17 amino acids. DNA for the CDR3: TGTGCCAGCAGCCGGGGGACAGGGGACGGGGGCAATCAGCCCCAGCATTTT. It encodes CASSRGTGDGGNQPQHF.

V is TRBV12-3 or TRBV12-4 and J is TRBJ1-1; the D is unclear. V lost 3 bases, J lost 6 bases, and 17 bases lay in between. The CDR3 extends over 15 amino acids. This CDR3 reads CASSFLARGSPEAFF. In DNA, the CDR3 is TGTGCCAGCAGTTTTCTTGCCCGGGGAAGCCCTGAAGCTTTCTTT.

Many counts were recorded for this clonotype. This chain links TRBV4-1 with TRBJ2-7; a possible D gene is TRBD1 (6 bases). V lost 2 bases to trimming and J lost 5 bases, with 16 bases between them. The CDR3 totals 15 residues. Germline lookup yields CDR1 MGHRA and CDR2 YSYEKL. The DNA for the CDR3 is TGCGCCAGCAGCCAAACCCACCCGACAGGTAACGAGCAGTACTTC. This translates into CASSQTHPTGNEQYF.

The chain employs TRBV12-3 or TRBV12-4 and TRBJ1-2, with D tentatively TRBD1 (5 bases). The CDR3 extends over 11 amino acids. V was cut by 7 bases and J by 6 bases, with 9 bases left in between. The chain's CDR3 is CASTRDHGYTF. The CDR3 region has the DNA TGTGCCAGCACTAGGGACCATGGCTACACCTTC.

This clonotype turned up a few times. This sequence joins TRBV4-1 and TRBJ1-2, with 7 bases that match TRBD1. The length of the CDR3 is 17 residues. Germline V gene data show CDR1 as MGHRA and CDR2 as YSYEKL. The V segment lost 0 bases and the J segment 4 bases; nucleotides outside the gene matches: 11. As DNA, the CDR3 is TGCGCCAGCAGCCAAGATCCTTACCGGGACAGAGTCTATGGCTACACCTTC. As protein: CASSQDPYRDRVYGYTF.

The chain couples TRBV20-1 to TRBJ2-3; perhaps TRBD2 as D (5 bases). Germline lookup yields CDR1 DFQATT and CDR2 SNEGSKA (reference sequence). V lost 6 bases and J 1 base, leaving 14 bases between the germline ends. This CDR3 comprises 14 residues. CDR3 DNA sequence: TGCAGTGCCATTACTAGTATCGGCACAGATACGCAGTATTTT. Translating gives CSAITSIGTDTQYF.

The rearrangement uses TRBV30 and TRBJ1-2; 8 nucleotides match TRBD1. The CDR3 consists of 14 residues. Germline CDR1 GTSNPN, CDR2 SVGIG (reference sequence). Trimming took 4 bases from V and 4 from J; bases not matched to a gene: 8. As DNA, the CDR3 is TGTGCCTGGACCCAGGACAGGGCCCCCTATGGCTACACCTTC. It encodes CAWTQDRAPYGYTF.

The genes are TRBV4-2 and TRBJ1-2; weak D call: TRBD1 (5 bases). The CDR3 spans 16 residues. Trimming left V 1 base short and J 4 bases short, with 16 bases between. The germline V gene has CDR1 LGHNA and CDR2 YNFKEQ. The CDR3, as DNA: TGTGCCAGCAGCCAAGCTGTCGACAGATCCTCCTATGGCTACACCTTC. Amino acid sequence: CASSQAVDRSSYGYTF.

This clonotype was observed a few times. The V and J genes are TRBV11-3 and TRBJ2-1; 8 bases are a match to TRBD2. Germline loops: CDR1 SGHNT, CDR2 YENEEA. Trimming cost V 1 base and J 3 bases; bases outside gene matches: 5. The CDR3 spans 16 residues. The DNA of the CDR3 is TGTGCCAGCAGCTTAGGGGGGACTAGTTACTACAATGAGCAGTTCTTC. This translates into CASSLGGTSYYNEQFF.

In DNA, the CDR3 is TGCGCCAGTTACTGGGGGGGATTCACAGATACGCAGTATTTT. Translation: CASYWGGFTDTQYF. This sequence joins TRBV5-1 and TRBJ2-3, with 7 bases matching TRBD2. This CDR3 is 14 amino acids long. V was pared by 8 bases and J by 2 bases, with 8 bases of the junction left unmatched. Germline V gene data show CDR1 as SGHRS and CDR2 as YFSETQ.

The chain couples TRBV4-2 to TRBJ2-1; 11 nucleotides line up with TRBD2. V lost 4 bases and J lost 8; bases outside the gene matches: 13. CDR3 length: 17 amino acids. CDR1 is LGHNA, CDR2 YNFKEQ, per germline. The CDR3 sequence is CASSPKLPSGGRDEQFF. CDR3 DNA sequence: TGTGCCAGCAGCCCCAAACTACCTAGCGGGGGGAGGGATGAGCAGTTCTTC.